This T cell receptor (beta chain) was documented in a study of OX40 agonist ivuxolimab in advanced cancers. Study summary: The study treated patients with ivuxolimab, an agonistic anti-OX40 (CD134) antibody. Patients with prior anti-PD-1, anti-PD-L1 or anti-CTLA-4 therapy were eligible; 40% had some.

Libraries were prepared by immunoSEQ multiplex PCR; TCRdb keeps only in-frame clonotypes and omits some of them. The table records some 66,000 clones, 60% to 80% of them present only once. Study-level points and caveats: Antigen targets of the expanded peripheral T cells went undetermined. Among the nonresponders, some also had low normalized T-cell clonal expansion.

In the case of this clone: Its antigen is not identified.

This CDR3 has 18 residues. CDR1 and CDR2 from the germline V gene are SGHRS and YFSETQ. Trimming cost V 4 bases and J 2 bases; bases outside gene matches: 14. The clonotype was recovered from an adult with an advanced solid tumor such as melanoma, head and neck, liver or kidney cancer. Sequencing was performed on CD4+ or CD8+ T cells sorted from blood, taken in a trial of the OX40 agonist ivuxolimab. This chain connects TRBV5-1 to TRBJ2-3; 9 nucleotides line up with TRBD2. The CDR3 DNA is TGCGCCAGCAGCCCCGGGACTAGCAGGAGTCTTAACACAGATACGCAGTATTTT. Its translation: CASSPGTSRSLNTDTQYF.